These 12 T cell receptor beta chains originate from one sample sequenced in a study of brain T cells in children with intractable seizures. Clones were sequenced by immunoSEQ multiplex PCR, and TCRdb holds only the in-frame ones, with some missing. The sample has about 110,000 clones, roughly 94% seen once. The source material was peripheral blood, sampled at surgery. These receptors all stem from a boy younger than two with hemimegalencephaly and intractable seizures.

In its sample, this clone was seen a few times. The chain recombines TRBV24-1 with TRBJ1-2; D gene uncertain. The CDR3 contains 15 residues. Deletions cut 4 bases from V and 2 bases from J, with 13 bases between. The germline gives CDR1 KGHDR, CDR2 SFDVKD. The CDR3 bases are TGTGCCACCAGTGACTCTAACAAGGGAAACTATGGCTACACCTTC. This codes for CATSDSNKGNYGYTF.

The table lists this clone with a count of one. The V call is TRBV12-2, the J call TRBJ1-1. TRBV12-2 is flagged as a pseudogene. This CDR3 contains 14 residues. CDR3 region: CASRLEPGDTEAFF. The CDR3 DNA reads TGTGCAAGTCGCTTAGAGCCCGGGGACACTGAAGCTTTCTTT.

The chain employs TRBV11-2 and TRBJ1-6, with D perhaps matching TRBD1 (6 bases). Germline V gene lookup returns CDR1 SGHAT and CDR2 FQNNGV. This CDR3 region has 15 residues. Deletions cut 5 bases from V and 7 bases from J, with 15 bases between. CDR3 coding DNA: TGTGCCAGCAGCACCCCGACAGGCCCCAATTCACCCCTCCACTTT. Its protein is CASSTPTGPNSPLHF. Based on the CDR3 plus reference TRBV11-2 and TRBJ1-6, the full variable domain is EAGVAQSPRYKIIEKRQSVAFWCNPISGHATLYWYQQILGQGPKLLIQFQNNGVVDDSQLPKDRFSAERLKGVDSTLKIQPAKLEDSAVYLCASSTPTGPNSPLHFGNGTRLTVT.

The J gene is TRBJ2-2, the V gene TRBV5-4, with TRBD1 matching 8 bases. The CDR3 totals 15 residues. Germline V gene sequence: CDR1 SGHNT, CDR2 YYREEE (reference sequence). The trim removed 8 bases at V and 5 bases at J, leaving 11 bases unmatched. The CDR3 region has the DNA TGTGCCAGTTCCGAATCCAGGGGGCAAACCGGGGAGCTGTTTTTT. Translating it yields CASSESRGQTGELFF.

The chain joins TRBV27 to TRBJ1-6; tentatively, D is TRBD1 (6 bases). CDR1 is MNHEY and CDR2 is SMNVEV in the germline V gene (reference sequence). V was clipped by 6 bases and J by 7 bases, with 13 bases between them. The CDR3 covers 14 residues. CDR3 residues: CASRITGANSPLHF. The CDR3 nucleotides read TGTGCCAGCAGGATTACGGGGGCGAATTCACCCCTCCACTTT.

The chain has TRBV6-1 and TRBJ1-3; D is undetermined. This CDR3 has 15 residues. The V end was cut by 1 base, the J end by 0 bases, with 7 bases between. Germline lookup yields CDR1 MNHNS and CDR2 SASEGT. The CDR3 here is CASSEGLLSGNTIYF. In DNA form, the CDR3 reads TGTGCCAGCAGTGAAGGCCTCCTCTCTGGAAACACCATATATTTT.

The J gene is TRBJ2-5, the V gene TRBV5-1, with 13 bases that match TRBD2. J was trimmed by 5 bases and V by 4 bases; bases with no gene match: 2. This CDR3 contains 14 residues. CDR1 and CDR2 (germline): SGHRS, YFSETQ. CDR3 DNA sequence: TGCGCCAGCAGCACGGGACTAGCGGGGGAGACCCAGTACTTC. Amino acid sequence: CASSTGLAGETQYF. Drawing the rest from reference TRBV5-1 and TRBJ2-5, the complete variable domain is KAGVTQTPRYLIKTRGQQVTLSCSPISGHRSVSWYQQTPGQGLQFLFEYFSETQRNKGNFPGRFSGRQFSNSRSEMNVSTLELGDSALYLCASSTGLAGETQYFGPGTRLLVL.

The V gene is TRBV7-3, the J gene TRBJ2-3; 11 nucleotides agree with TRBD2. The germline V gene encodes CDR1 SGHTA and CDR2 FQGTGA. The CDR3 sequence is 16 residues long. The V gene end was trimmed by 5 bases and the J gene end by 4 bases; junction bases not matched to a gene: 8. The CDR3 sequence: CASSADRSGRADTQYF. The CDR3 bases are TGTGCCAGCAGCGCCGACCGTAGCGGGAGGGCAGATACGCAGTATTTT.

This clone was seen just once. The CDR3 DNA reads as TGTGCCACCAGTGATTTCGGGACAGGGGAGTTCTTC. Residues: CATSDFGTGEFF. This chain joins TRBV24-1 and TRBJ2-1; 10 nucleotides align to TRBD1. The length of the CDR3 is 12 residues. Trimming at V came to 1 base and at J to 14 bases, leaving 1 base not matched to a gene. Germline CDR1 KGHDR, CDR2 SFDVKD.

DNA of the CDR3: TGTGCCAGCAGCTTAGATAGACGGGCCTACGAGCAGTACTTC. Translation gives CASSLDRRAYEQYF. The chain uses TRBV11-3 and TRBJ2-7; D is undetermined. The germline V gene has CDR1 SGHNT and CDR2 YENEEA. The CDR3 length is 14 residues. V lost 0 bases and J lost 2, with 8 bases in between.

This chain uses TRBV27 with TRBJ2-5; D might be TRBD2 (7 bases). CDR1 and CDR2 (germline): MNHEY, SMNVEV (reference sequence). The CDR3 extends over 13 amino acids. Trimming took 6 bases from V and 4 from J, leaving 12 bases between them. DNA for the CDR3: TGTGCCAGCAGAGGGGGGGCGGGAGAGACCCAGTACTTC. Translating gives CASRGGAGETQYF.

This sequence joins TRBV2 and TRBJ2-3; D is uncertain. CDR1 and CDR2 from the germline V gene are SNHLY and FYNNEI. V lost 6 bases, J lost 2 bases, and 9 bases lay in between. The CDR3 totals 13 residues. The CDR3 region is CASRGLVTDTQYF. The DNA of the CDR3 is TGTGCCAGCAGGGGTTTGGTCACAGATACGCAGTATTTT. The full variable domain, rest sourced from reference TRBV2 and TRBJ2-3, is EPEVTQTPSHQVTQMGQEVILRCVPISNHLYFYWYRQILGQKVEFLVSFYNNEISEKSEIFDDQFSVERPDGSNFTLKIRSTKLEDSAMYFCASRGLVTDTQYFGPGTRLTVL.